This TCR beta chain was obtained from a study of OX40 agonist ivuxolimab in advanced cancers. Study overall: At 65% to 90% male, the cohort had a mean age of about 60 years, ranging from 23 to 79. Study-wide results and limits: More expanded clones were found, on average, in CD8+ than in CD4+ T cells.

Autoimmune disease history or systemic immunosuppression was exclusionary. Samples of blood were obtained at baseline, on cycle 4 day 1, and on cycle 7 day 1. Assay used: immunoSEQ multiplex PCR; TCRdb lists only in-frame clones, some missing. The sample contains more than 45,000 clones, just over 90% of which appear only once. This clone was observed once. Its antigen is not identified. Germline V lookup: CDR1 SGDLS, CDR2 YYNGEE. V was clipped by 2 bases and J by 8 bases; unmatched bases: 2. This CDR3 has 13 amino acids. The sequenced sample was CD4+ or CD8+ T cells sorted from blood, obtained in a trial of the OX40 agonist ivuxolimab. The chain combines TRBV9 with TRBJ1-2, with 11 positions matching TRBD1. The receptor was derived from an adult with an advanced solid tumor such as melanoma, head and neck, liver or kidney cancer. The CDR3 here is CASSVGTGGGYTF. Here the CDR3 DNA reads TGTGCCAGCAGCGTGGGGACAGGGGGAGGCTACACCTTC.